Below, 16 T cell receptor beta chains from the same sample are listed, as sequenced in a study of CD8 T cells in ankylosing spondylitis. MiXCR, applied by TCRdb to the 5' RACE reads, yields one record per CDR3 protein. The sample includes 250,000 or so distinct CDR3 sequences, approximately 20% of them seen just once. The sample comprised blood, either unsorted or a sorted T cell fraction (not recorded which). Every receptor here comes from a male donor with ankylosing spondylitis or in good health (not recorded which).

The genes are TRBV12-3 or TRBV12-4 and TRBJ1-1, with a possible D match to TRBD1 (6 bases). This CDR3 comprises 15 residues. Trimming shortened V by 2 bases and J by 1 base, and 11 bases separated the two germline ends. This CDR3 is CASSLSGAGNTEAFF. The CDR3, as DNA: TGTGCCAGCAGTTTATCGGGGGCAGGGAACACTGAAGCTTTCTTT.

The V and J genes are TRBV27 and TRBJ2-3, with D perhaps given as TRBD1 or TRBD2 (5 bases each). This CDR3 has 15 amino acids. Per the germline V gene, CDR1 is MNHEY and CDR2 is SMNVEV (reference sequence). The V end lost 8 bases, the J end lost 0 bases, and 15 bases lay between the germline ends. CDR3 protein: CASRLGVASTDTQYF. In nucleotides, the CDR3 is TGTGCCAGCCGACTGGGGGTCGCTAGCACAGATACGCAGTATTTT.

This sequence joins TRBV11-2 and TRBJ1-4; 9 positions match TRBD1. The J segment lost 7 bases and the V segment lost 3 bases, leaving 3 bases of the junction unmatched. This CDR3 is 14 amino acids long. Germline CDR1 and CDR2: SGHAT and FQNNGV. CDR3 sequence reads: CASSFWDRAEKLFF. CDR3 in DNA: TGTGCCAGCAGCTTTTGGGACAGGGCTGAAAAACTGTTTTTT.

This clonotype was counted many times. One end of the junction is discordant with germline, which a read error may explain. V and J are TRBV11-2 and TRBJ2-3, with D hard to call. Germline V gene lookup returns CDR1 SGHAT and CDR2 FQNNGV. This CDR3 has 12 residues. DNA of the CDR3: TGTGCCAGCAGTTTAGTCGGGGATACGCAGTATTTT. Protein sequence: CASSLVGDTQYF.

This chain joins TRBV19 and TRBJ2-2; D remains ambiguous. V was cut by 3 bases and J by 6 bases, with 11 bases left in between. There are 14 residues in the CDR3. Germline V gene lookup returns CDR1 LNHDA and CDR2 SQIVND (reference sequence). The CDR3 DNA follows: TGTGCCAGTAGTATGACTGGGTTTTCCGGGGAGCTGTTTTTT. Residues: CASSMTGFSGELFF.

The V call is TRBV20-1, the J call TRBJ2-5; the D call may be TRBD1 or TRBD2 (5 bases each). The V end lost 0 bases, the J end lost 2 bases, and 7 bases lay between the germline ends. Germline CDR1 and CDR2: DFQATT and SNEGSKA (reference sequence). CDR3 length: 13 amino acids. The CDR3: CSAREGRQETQYF. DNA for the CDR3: TGCAGTGCTAGAGAGGGACGGCAAGAGACCCAGTACTTC.

The CDR3 reads CASSQGRQGAYEQYF. CDR3 bases: TGCGCCAGCAGCCAAGGCCGACAGGGGGCATACGAGCAGTACTTC. The chain joins TRBV4-1 to TRBJ2-7; 10 positions agree with TRBD1. The CDR3 is 15 amino acids. Germline values: CDR1 MGHRA, CDR2 YSYEKL. J lost 4 bases, V lost 1 base, and 4 bases had no gene match.

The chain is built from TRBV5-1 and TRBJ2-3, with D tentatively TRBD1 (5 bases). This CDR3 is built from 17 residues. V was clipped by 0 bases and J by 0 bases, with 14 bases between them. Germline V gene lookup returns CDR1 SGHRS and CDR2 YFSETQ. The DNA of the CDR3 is TGCGCCAGCAGCTTGGAGTACGGGCAGGGTAGCACAGATACGCAGTATTTT. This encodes CASSLEYGQGSTDTQYF.

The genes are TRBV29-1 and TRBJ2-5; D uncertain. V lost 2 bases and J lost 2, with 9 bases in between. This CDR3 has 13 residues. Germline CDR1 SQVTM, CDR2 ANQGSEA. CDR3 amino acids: CSVEFKEQETQYF. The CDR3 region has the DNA TGCAGCGTTGAATTTAAAGAGCAAGAGACCCAGTACTTC.

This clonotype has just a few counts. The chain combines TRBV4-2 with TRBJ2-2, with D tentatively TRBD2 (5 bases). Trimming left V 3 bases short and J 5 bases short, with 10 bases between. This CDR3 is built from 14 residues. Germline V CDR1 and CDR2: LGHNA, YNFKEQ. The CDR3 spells CASSHGLETGELFF. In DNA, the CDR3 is TGTGCCAGCAGCCATGGACTTGAGACCGGGGAGCTGTTTTTT.

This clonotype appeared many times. CDR3 nucleotides: TGTGCCAGCAGCCAAGGTAAAGCGGGAGAAGGGACCTACGAGCAGTACTTC. It codes for CASSQGKAGEGTYEQYF. The chain is built from TRBV4-2 and TRBJ2-7; 8 nucleotides match TRBD2. The CDR3 runs 17 residues. The V gene's germline CDR1 is LGHNA and CDR2 YNFKEQ. Trimming removed 1 base from V and 2 bases from J; junction bases left unmatched: 10.

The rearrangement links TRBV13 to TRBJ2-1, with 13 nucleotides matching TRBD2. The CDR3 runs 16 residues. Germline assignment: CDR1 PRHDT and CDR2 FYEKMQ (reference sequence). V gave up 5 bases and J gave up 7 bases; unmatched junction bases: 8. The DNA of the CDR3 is TGTGCCAGCAGCACCCTACTAGCGGGAGGGAAAAATGAGCAGTTCTTC. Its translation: CASSTLLAGGKNEQFF.

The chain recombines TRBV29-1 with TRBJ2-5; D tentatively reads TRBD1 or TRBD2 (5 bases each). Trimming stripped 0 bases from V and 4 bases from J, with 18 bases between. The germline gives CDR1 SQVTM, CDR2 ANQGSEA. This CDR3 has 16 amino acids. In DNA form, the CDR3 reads TGCAGCGTTGAAGATTTTGGGGGAGCAGGCGCAGAGACCCAGTACTTC. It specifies CSVEDFGGAGAETQYF.

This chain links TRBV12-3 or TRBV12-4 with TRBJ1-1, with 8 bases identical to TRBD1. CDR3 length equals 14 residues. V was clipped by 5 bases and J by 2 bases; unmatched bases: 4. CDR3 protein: CASSPGQVNTEAFF. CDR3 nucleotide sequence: TGTGCCAGCAGTCCGGGACAGGTTAACACTGAAGCTTTCTTT.

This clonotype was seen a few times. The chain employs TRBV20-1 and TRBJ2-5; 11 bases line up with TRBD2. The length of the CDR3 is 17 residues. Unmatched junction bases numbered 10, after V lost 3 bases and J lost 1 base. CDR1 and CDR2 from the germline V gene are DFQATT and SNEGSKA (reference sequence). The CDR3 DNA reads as TGCAGTGCTAGTGGACTAGCGGGTATCGGCCCCCAAGAGACCCAGTACTTC. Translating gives CSASGLAGIGPQETQYF.

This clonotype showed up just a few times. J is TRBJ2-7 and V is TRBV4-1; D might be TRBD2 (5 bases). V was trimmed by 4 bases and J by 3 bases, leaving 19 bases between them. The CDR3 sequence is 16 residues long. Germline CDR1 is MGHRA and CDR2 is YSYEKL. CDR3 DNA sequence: TGCGCCAGCAGCCCTACCGACTACTTAGTCGGCTACGAGCAGTACTTC. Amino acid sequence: CASSPTDYLVGYEQYF.